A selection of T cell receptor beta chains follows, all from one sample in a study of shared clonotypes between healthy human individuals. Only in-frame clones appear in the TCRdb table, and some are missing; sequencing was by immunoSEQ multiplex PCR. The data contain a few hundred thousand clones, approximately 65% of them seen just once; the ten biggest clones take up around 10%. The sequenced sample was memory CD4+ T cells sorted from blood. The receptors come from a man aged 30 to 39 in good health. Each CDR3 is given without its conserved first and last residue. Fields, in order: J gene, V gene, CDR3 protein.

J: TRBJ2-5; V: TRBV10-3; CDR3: AIGLAGGEETQY
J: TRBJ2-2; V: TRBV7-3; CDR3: ASSRLAGDTGELF
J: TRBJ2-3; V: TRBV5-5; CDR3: ASSFSGIVDTQY
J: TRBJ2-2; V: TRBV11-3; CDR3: ASSKNTGELF
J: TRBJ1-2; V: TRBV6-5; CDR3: ASSYRTAKSYT
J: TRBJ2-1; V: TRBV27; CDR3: ASSPGSFGANEQF
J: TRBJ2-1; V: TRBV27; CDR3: ASANTGGGFYNEQF
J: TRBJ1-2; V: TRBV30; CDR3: AWSGGGRRYGYT
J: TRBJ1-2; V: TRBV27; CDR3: ASSPRAGNYGYT
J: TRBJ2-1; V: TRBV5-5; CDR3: ASSFATGPYNEQF
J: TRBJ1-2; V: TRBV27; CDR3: ASSTGQSYT